These 27 T cell receptor beta chains were all obtained from the same sample, sequenced in a study of identical twins. Each CDR3 protein is one row after TCRdb ran MiXCR on the 5' RACE reads. This table has 700,000 to 950,000 distinct CDR3 sequences, roughly 12% appearing once. These data are also associated with another study on yellow fever vaccine responses in identical twins.

The sample consisted of PBMCs. Receptors were obtained from a woman aged 18-35 years in good health.

The table lists this clonotype with a few counts. This rearrangement joins TRBV20-1 to TRBJ2-1; 10 bases fit TRBD2. The ends lost 6 bases at V and 3 bases at J; junction bases unmatched: 5. Looked up from germline, CDR1 is DFQATT and CDR2 is SNEGSKA (reference sequence). The CDR3 has 14 residues. CDR3 region: CSASGTSDYNEQFF. DNA of the CDR3: TGCAGTGCCTCCGGGACTAGCGACTACAATGAGCAGTTCTTC.

The chain employs TRBV20-1 and TRBJ2-4; D may match TRBD1 or TRBD2 (7 bases each). This CDR3 contains 17 residues. Trimming left V 0 bases short and J 6 bases short, with 21 bases between. The germline V gene encodes CDR1 DFQATT and CDR2 SNEGSKA (reference sequence). CDR3 bases: TGCAGTGCTAGAGATAAGGGGGCTTCCGGGGGGCGAAACATTCAGTACTTC. This encodes CSARDKGASGGRNIQYF.

The chain recombines TRBV20-1 with TRBJ1-5; D gene unclear. The CDR3 length is 14 residues. The V end lost 6 bases, the J end lost 2 bases, and 14 bases lay between the germline ends. Germline loops: CDR1 DFQATT, CDR2 SNEGSKA (reference sequence). The CDR3 sequence is CSAQAATGNQPQHF. CDR3 bases: TGCAGTGCCCAGGCCGCCACTGGCAATCAGCCCCAGCATTTT.

The chain carries TRBV12-3 or TRBV12-4 and TRBJ2-3; 10 nucleotides match TRBD2. With 6 bases clipped from V and 3 bases from J, the junction kept 6 bases outside the gene matches. The CDR3 is 15 amino acids. The CDR3, as DNA: TGTGCCAGCAGACCCAGCGGGAGGGAAACAGATACGCAGTATTTT. It codes for CASRPSGRETDTQYF.

CDR3 bases: TGTGCCAGTAGCGGGAGGGCCGCTGAGCAGTTCTTC. This encodes CASSGRAAEQFF. This chain joins TRBV6-1 and TRBJ2-1, with TRBD2 matching 11 bases. CDR1 and CDR2 from the germline V gene are MNHNS and SASEGT. J lost 9 bases, V lost 9 bases, and 4 bases had no gene match. This CDR3 has 12 amino acids.

This clonotype occurred a few times. V gene TRBV24-1 combines with J gene TRBJ2-6; D gene ambiguous. The CDR3 spans 16 residues. Germline V gene lookup returns CDR1 KGHDR and CDR2 SFDVKD. The V end lost 2 bases, the J end lost 4 bases, and 11 bases lay between the germline ends. The CDR3 DNA reads as TGTGCCACCAGTGATTCGGCAGGTAACGGGGCCAACGTCCTGACTTTC. Translated: CATSDSAGNGANVLTF.

This chain joins TRBV12-3 or TRBV12-4 and TRBJ2-7; 9 bases align to TRBD1. The CDR3 sequence is 12 residues long. Losses at the gene ends were 6 bases for V and 11 bases for J; bases not matched to a gene: 8. CDR3 in amino acids: CASRATGQGEYF. The CDR3 DNA follows: TGTGCCAGCAGGGCCACGGGACAGGGAGAGTACTTC.

V and J are TRBV10-3 and TRBJ2-7; TRBD1 aligns across 9 bases. J gave up 2 bases and V 3 bases, and 5 bases lay outside the gene matches. The CDR3 length is 15 residues. From germline, CDR1 is ENHRY and CDR2 SYGVKD. For the CDR3, the DNA is TGTGCCATCAGTGACGGACAGGGGTTCCCCTACGAGCAGTACGTC. Its translation is CAISDGQGFPYEQYV.

The chain recombines TRBV2 with TRBJ2-1, with D possibly being TRBD1 (6 bases). Germline CDR1 is SNHLY and CDR2 is FYNNEI. The CDR3 is 19 residues long. Trimming removed 11 bases from V and 8 bases from J, with 37 bases in between. The CDR3: CAFCLWFKGPKDSHDEQFF. The DNA of the CDR3 is TGTGCCTTCTGTTTGTGGTTCAAAGGGCCGAAGGACAGTCACGATGAGCAGTTCTTC.

There are many counts of this clonotype. The rearrangement uses TRBV20-1 and TRBJ2-7, with TRBD1 as a possible D gene (6 bases). V was pared by 5 bases and J by 6 bases, with 11 bases between. The CDR3 sequence is 11 residues long. Germline V gene lookup returns CDR1 DFQATT and CDR2 SNEGSKA (reference sequence). The CDR3 is CSAEQGPEQYF. The CDR3 DNA reads as TGCAGTGCTGAACAGGGACCCGAGCAGTACTTC.

The rearrangement uses TRBV12-3 or TRBV12-4 and TRBJ2-1, with a possible D match to TRBD2 (7 bases). This CDR3 comprises 12 residues. V was trimmed by 8 bases and J by 10 bases, leaving 15 bases between them. CDR3 sequence reads: CASGKGGGEQFF. In DNA form, the CDR3 reads TGTGCCAGCGGTAAGGGGGGGGGAGAGCAGTTCTTC.

The chain couples TRBV5-1 to TRBJ2-1; 12 positions match TRBD2. The V gene's germline CDR1 is SGHRS and CDR2 YFSETQ. The CDR3 runs 15 residues. Trimming cost V 4 bases and J 6 bases; bases outside gene matches: 5. The CDR3, as DNA: TGCGCCAGCAGCGGTGGACTAGCGGGACCCAATGAGCAGTTCTTC. Translating gives CASSGGLAGPNEQFF.

The chain carries TRBV10-2 and TRBJ2-1, with 7 bases lining up with TRBD2. Germline-derived CDR1 and CDR2 are WSHSY and SAAADI. V dropped 6 bases and J dropped 7; count of bases not matched to a gene: 15. The CDR3 loop spans 16 amino acids. CDR3 protein: CASSENIRLAGNEQFF. The CDR3 region has the DNA TGCGCCAGCAGCGAGAATATTAGACTAGCAGGAAATGAGCAGTTCTTC.

This chain uses TRBV24-1 with TRBJ2-5; D unclear. V gave up 4 bases and J gave up 0 bases, with 11 bases separating them. The CDR3 runs to 15 residues. Germline-derived CDR1 and CDR2 are KGHDR and SFDVKD. CDR3 coding DNA: TGTGCCACCAGTGACATGAGGTTGCACCAAGAGACCCAGTACTTC. This sequence encodes CATSDMRLHQETQYF.

The rearrangement joins TRBV9 to TRBJ2-1; 7 positions agree with TRBD1. CDR1 is SGDLS, CDR2 YYNGEE, per germline. V lost 4 bases to trimming and J lost 4 bases; unmatched junction nucleotides: 8. The CDR3 contains 15 residues. CDR3 residues: CASSLDRTGYNEQFF. The CDR3 DNA reads TGTGCCAGCAGCTTAGACCGGACAGGTTACAATGAGCAGTTCTTC.

In this sample, this clonotype turned up a few times. The rearrangement uses TRBV7-6 and TRBJ1-1; 12 positions match TRBD1. The CDR3 is made up of 15 amino acids. CDR1 is SGHVS, CDR2 FNYEAQ, per germline. Trimming at V came to 5 bases and at J to 11 bases, leaving 12 bases not matched to a gene. The DNA of the CDR3 is TGTGCCAGCAGCCAGGGACAGGGGGCTTCCGTGTCGGCTTTCTTT. This sequence encodes CASSQGQGASVSAFF.

This clonotype was counted between two and nine times. The chain couples TRBV28 to TRBJ2-4, with no clear D. V was clipped by 3 bases and J by 1 base, with 7 bases between them. The CDR3 contains 14 residues. The germline gives CDR1 MDHEN, CDR2 SYDVKM. Here the CDR3 reads CASSFHGAKNIQYF. The DNA for the CDR3 is TGTGCCAGCAGTTTCCACGGGGCCAAAAACATTCAGTACTTC.

This clonotype has at least ten counts. The chain recombines TRBV20-1 with TRBJ2-7; weak D call: TRBD1 (6 bases). CDR1 and CDR2 (germline): DFQATT, SNEGSKA (reference sequence). The CDR3 is 13 residues long. Trimming took off 1 base at V and 0 bases at J, with 7 bases between the two ends. DNA of the CDR3: TGCAGTGCTAGAGTGGGGGCCTCCTACGAGCAGTACTTC. Protein product: CSARVGASYEQYF.

This clonotype was observed once. This sequence joins TRBV14 and TRBJ2-1; D call uncertain. This CDR3 has 16 amino acids. The V gene's germline CDR1 is SGHDN and CDR2 FVKESK. Trimming removed 4 bases at V and 0 bases at J, with 13 bases between. CDR3: CASSPLVLTSYNEQFF. DNA of the CDR3: TGTGCCAGCAGCCCTTTAGTGCTAACCTCCTACAATGAGCAGTTCTTC.

In its sample, this clonotype was seen once. This sequence joins TRBV2 and TRBJ2-7; D is unclear. The CDR3 has 14 amino acids. V dropped 3 bases and J dropped 3 bases, with 12 bases sitting between them. Germline CDR1 is SNHLY and CDR2 is FYNNEI. In nucleotides, the CDR3 is TGTGCCAGCAGTGACCCCAGGATTTTCTACGAGCAGTACTTC. Translating gives CASSDPRIFYEQYF.

This clonotype was counted between two and nine times. This chain links TRBV28 with TRBJ2-1, with 9 bases aligning to TRBD1. Per the germline V gene, CDR1 is MDHEN and CDR2 is SYDVKM. V dropped 8 bases and J dropped 3; count of bases not matched to a gene: 11. The CDR3 spans 16 residues. For the CDR3, the DNA is TGTGCCAGCTTTACCCCGGGACAGGGAAACTACAATGAGCAGTTCTTC. It encodes CASFTPGQGNYNEQFF.

J is TRBJ2-5 and V is TRBV5-1, with 9 bases lining up with TRBD1. Germline V gives CDR1 SGHRS, CDR2 YFSETQ. This CDR3 is 15 amino acids long. V dropped 2 bases and J dropped 5; count of bases not matched to a gene: 7. The CDR3 bases are TGCGCCAGCAGCTTCACAGGGGGCACGTGGGAGACCCAGTACTTC. Amino acid sequence: CASSFTGGTWETQYF. Full variable domain (outside the CDR3, taken from reference TRBV5-1 and TRBJ2-5): KAGVTQTPRYLIKTRGQQVTLSCSPISGHRSVSWYQQTPGQGLQFLFEYFSETQRNKGNFPGRFSGRQFSNSRSEMNVSTLELGDSALYLCASSFTGGTWETQYFGPGTRLLVL.

This clonotype was recorded many times. V usage is TRBV5-6 and J usage is TRBJ2-5, with D possibly TRBD2 on 5 matching bases. CDR3 length: 18 amino acids. Trimming cost V 0 bases and J 0 bases, with 18 bases left between them. From germline, CDR1 is SGHDT and CDR2 YYEEEE. The CDR3 DNA reads as TGTGCCAGCAGCTTGGATCCTTTGTCGGGATCCTACCAAGAGACCCAGTACTTC. Translated: CASSLDPLSGSYQETQYF. Drawing the rest from reference TRBV5-6 and TRBJ2-5, the complete variable domain is DAGVTQSPTHLIKTRGQQVTLRCSPKSGHDTVSWYQQALGQGPQFIFQYYEEEERQRGNFPDRFSGHQFPNYSSELNVNALLLGDSALYLCASSLDPLSGSYQETQYFGPGTRLLVL.

This clonotype was counted at least ten times. V usage is TRBV7-9 and J usage is TRBJ2-7; the D gene is possibly TRBD2 (5 bases). The CDR3 has 14 amino acids. V dropped 0 bases and J dropped 1 base, with 7 bases sitting between them. CDR1 and CDR2 (germline): SEHNR, FQNEAQ (reference sequence). The CDR3 DNA sequence: TGTGCCAGCAGCTTAGCGGGAGAGTCCTACGAGCAGTACTTC. Protein: CASSLAGESYEQYF.

This clonotype showed up just a few times. The genes are TRBV24-1 and TRBJ2-2; no definite D call. This CDR3 is 12 amino acids long. The V gene lost 6 bases and the J gene lost 1 base, with 2 bases spanning the gap. The germline V gene has CDR1 KGHDR and CDR2 SFDVKD. The CDR3 region is CATSKNTGELFF. CDR3 in DNA: TGTGCCACCAGTAAGAACACCGGGGAGCTGTTTTTT.

The sample holds many counts of this clonotype. The chain employs TRBV9 and TRBJ2-1; 7 bases map to TRBD1. Trimming removed 5 bases from V and 2 bases from J; junction bases left unmatched: 7. This CDR3 has 15 residues. CDR1 is SGDLS, CDR2 YYNGEE, per germline. The CDR3 DNA is TGTGCCAGCAGAGGTGACAGGGAAGCCTACAATGAGCAGTTCTTC. It encodes CASRGDREAYNEQFF. Drawing the rest from reference TRBV9 and TRBJ2-1, the complete variable domain is DSGVTQTPKHLITATGQRVTLRCSPRSGDLSVYWYQQSLDQGLQFLIQYYNGEERAKGNILERFSAQQFPDLHSELNLSSLELGDSALYFCASRGDREAYNEQFFGPGTRLTVL.

This chain connects TRBV20-1 to TRBJ2-3, with D perhaps matching TRBD1 (6 bases). V lost 2 bases, J lost 4 bases, and 13 bases lay in between. The CDR3 runs 14 residues. The germline V gene encodes CDR1 DFQATT and CDR2 SNEGSKA (reference sequence). The CDR3 reads CSARTQGAADTQYF. The CDR3 nucleotides are TGCAGTGCTAGAACACAGGGTGCCGCAGATACGCAGTATTTT.